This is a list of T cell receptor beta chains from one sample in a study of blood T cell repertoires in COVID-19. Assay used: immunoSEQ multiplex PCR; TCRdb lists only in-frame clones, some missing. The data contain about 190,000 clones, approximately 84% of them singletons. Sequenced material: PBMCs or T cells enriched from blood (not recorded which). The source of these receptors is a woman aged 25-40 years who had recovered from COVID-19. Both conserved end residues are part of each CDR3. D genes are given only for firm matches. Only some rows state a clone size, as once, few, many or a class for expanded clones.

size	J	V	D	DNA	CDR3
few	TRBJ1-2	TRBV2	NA	TGTGCCAGCAGACCCAGCGTTCTTTATGGCTACACCTTC	CASRPSVLYGYTF
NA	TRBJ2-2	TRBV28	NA	TGTGCCAGCAGTCTTCGGGGTGGCACCGGGGAGCTGTTTTTT	CASSLRGGTGELFF
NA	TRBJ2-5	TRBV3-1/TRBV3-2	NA	TGTGCCAGCAGCCAAGATCGCGAGGACCAAGAGACCCAGTACTTC	CASSQDREDQETQYF
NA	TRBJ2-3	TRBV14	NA	TGTGCCAGCAGCCAAGTACTTCGCACAGATACGCAGTATTTT	CASSQVLRTDTQYF
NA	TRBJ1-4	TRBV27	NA	TGTGCCAGCAGTTTAATGGGCCCTTATGAAAAACTGTTTTTT	CASSLMGPYEKLFF
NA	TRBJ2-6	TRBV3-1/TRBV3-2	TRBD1	TGTGCCAGCAGCCAAGCGATACAATTACGGGACAGGGTTATCTCTGGGGCCAACGTCCTGACTTTC	CASSQAIQLRDRVISGANVLTF
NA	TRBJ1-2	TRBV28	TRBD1	TGTGCCAGCAGGGAGGGGACAGACAACTATGGCTACACCTTC	CASREGTDNYGYTF
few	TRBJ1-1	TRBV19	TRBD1	TGTGCCAGTAGTATAGATGGACAGGGGGCTGCTTTCTTT	CASSIDGQGAAFF
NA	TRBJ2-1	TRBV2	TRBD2	TGTGCCAGCAGACCCCAGCGGGAGCCCAACAATGAGCAGTTCTTC	CASRPQREPNNEQFF
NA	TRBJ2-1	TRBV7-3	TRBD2	TGTGCCAGCAGCTTGGGACTAGCGGGAGAAAATGAGCAGTTCTTC	CASSLGLAGENEQFF
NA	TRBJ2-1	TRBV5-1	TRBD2	TGCGCCAGCAGCCTCCTGACTAGCGGGGCAAATGAGCAGTTCTTC	CASSLLTSGANEQFF
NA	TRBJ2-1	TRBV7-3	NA	TGTGCCAGCAGCTTAACCTCGCGTGGTGAGCAGTTCTTC	CASSLTSRGEQFF
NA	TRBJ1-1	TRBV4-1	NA	TGCGCCAGCAGCCAAGGGTTATTTGGACTAAGTAACACTGAAGCTTTCTTT	CASSQGLFGLSNTEAFF
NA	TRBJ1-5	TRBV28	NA	TGTGCCAGCCGGTCCGACCGATCGTACAGGATCAATCAGCCCCAGCATTTT	CASRSDRSYRINQPQHF
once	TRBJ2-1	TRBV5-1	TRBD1	TGCGCCAGCAGCTTGGGGACAGGGGTAATAGATGAGCAGTTCTTC	CASSLGTGVIDEQFF
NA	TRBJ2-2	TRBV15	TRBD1	TGTGCCACCAGCAGAGAGCCCGCCTCCGGGACAGGGGACACCGGGGAGCTGTTTTTT	CATSREPASGTGDTGELFF
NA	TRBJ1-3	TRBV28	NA	TGTGCCAGCAGTGACCCCACAGGGTCTGGAAACACCATATATTTT	CASSDPTGSGNTIYF
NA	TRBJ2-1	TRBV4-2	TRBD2	TGTGCCAGCAGCCAAGTTCCTAGCGGGAGTATCAGTGAGCAGTTCTTC	CASSQVPSGSISEQFF
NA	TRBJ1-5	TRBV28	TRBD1	TGTGCCACCCGAACAGGGGGCTCGGGTCAGCCCCAGCATTTT	CATRTGGSGQPQHF
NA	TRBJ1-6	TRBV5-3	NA	TGTGCCAGAGGTTTGCCCCCAGGACAGACCTTTTATAATTCACCCCTCCACTTT	CARGLPPGQTFYNSPLHF
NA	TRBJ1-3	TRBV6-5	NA	TGTGCCAGCAGTTACGATGGACAGTTTCCTGGAAACACCATATATTTT	CASSYDGQFPGNTIYF
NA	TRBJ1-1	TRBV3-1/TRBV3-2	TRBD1	TGTGCCAGCACGCTGGGAGGACAGGGACCGAACACTGAAGCTTTCTTT	CASTLGGQGPNTEAFF
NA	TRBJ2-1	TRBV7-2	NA	TGTGCCAGCAGCTTGCAGGGTACGATTGGGAATGAGCAGTTCTTC	CASSLQGTIGNEQFF
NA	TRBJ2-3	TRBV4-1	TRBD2	TGCGCCAGCAGCCGAGAGACTAGCGGGGGCGCAGATACGCAGTATTTT	CASSRETSGGADTQYF
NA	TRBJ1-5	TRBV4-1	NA	TGCGCCACCTCGCAGGGCCTTAGCAATCAGCCCCAGCATTTT	CATSQGLSNQPQHF
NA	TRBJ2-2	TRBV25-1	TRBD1	TGTGCCAGCAGACAGGGGGCCTACACCGGGGAGCTGTTTTTT	CASRQGAYTGELFF
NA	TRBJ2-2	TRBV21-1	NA	TGTGCCAGCAGCCGGCGGACTAGCGGGGGAATTAACACCGGGGAGCTGTTTTTT	CASSRRTSGGINTGELFF
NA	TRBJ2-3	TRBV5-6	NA	TGTGCCAGCAGCTTGGACTTCGACATTAGCACAGATACGCAGTATTTT	CASSLDFDISTDTQYF
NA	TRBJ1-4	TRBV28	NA	TGTGCCAGCAGTTCGAGGCCCGGTTACAAGTTTTTT	CASSSRPGYKFF
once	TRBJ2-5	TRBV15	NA	TGTGCCACCAGCAGAGATGTCAGGTTGAAGACCCAGTACTTC	CATSRDVRLKTQYF
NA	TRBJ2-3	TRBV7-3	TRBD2	TGTGCCAGCAGCTCCTTCCGGGGGGTCGCAGATACGCAGTATTTT	CASSSFRGVADTQYF
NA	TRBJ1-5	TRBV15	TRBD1	TGTGCCACCAGCAGAGACAGGACAGGAGGAAATCAGCCCCAGCATTTT	CATSRDRTGGNQPQHF
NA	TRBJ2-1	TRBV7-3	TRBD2	TGTGCCAGCAGCTCCTCCTTAGCGGGAGCCGGATACAATGAGCAGTTCTTC	CASSSSLAGAGYNEQFF